The rows below give T cell receptor beta chains drawn from one sample of a study of blood T cell repertoires in COVID-19. Measured with immunoSEQ multiplex PCR; TCRdb has only the in-frame clones, and not every one. Of a few hundred thousand clones listed, roughly 87% are singletons. Sequencing used PBMCs or T cells enriched from blood (not recorded which). These receptors came from a woman aged 18 to 35 who had recovered from COVID-19. The CDR3 runs from the conserved cysteine through the conserved F or W. The D gene is left open where the match is weak. Only some rows state a clone size, as once, few, many or a class for expanded clones.

-,TRBV7-2,-,TRBJ2-5,TGTGCCAGCAGCTTTGAACCCGAGAAGGAGACCCAGTACTTC,CASSFEPEKETQYF
-,TRBV28,-,TRBJ1-1,TGTGCCAGCAGTTTCCCAGGGGCCATTGGGGGCACTGAAGCTTTCTTT,CASSFPGAIGGTEAFF
-,TRBV7-2,TRBD2,TRBJ2-3,TGTGCCAGCAGCTTAGCGGGACTAGCGGGGTTTAGCACAGATACGCAGTATTTT,CASSLAGLAGFSTDTQYF
-,TRBV11-1,-,TRBJ1-2,TGTGCCTCACCCAGGGACTATGGCTACACCTTC,CASPRDYGYTF
-,TRBV6-5,-,TRBJ1-5,TGTGCCAGCAGAATGGGGAGGCCGAAACAGCCCCAGCATTTT,CASRMGRPKQPQHF
-,TRBV3-1/TRBV3-2,-,TRBJ2-5,TGTGCCAGCAGCCATAGGCTGGGGCGGGATAGCTCCCGGGAGACCCAGTACTTC,CASSHRLGRDSSRETQYF
-,TRBV5-1,-,TRBJ2-5,TGCGCCAGCAGCTTAACAGTACAAGAGACCCAGTACTTC,CASSLTVQETQYF
-,TRBV4-1,TRBD2,TRBJ2-2,TGCGCCAGCAGCCAAGATGTATTCTGGGAAGCGGGGGGTGACACCGGGGAGCTGTTTTTT,CASSQDVFWEAGGDTGELFF
-,TRBV5-6,-,TRBJ1-1,TGTGCCAGCAAACAGGGAGTTGGGGACACTGAAGCTTTCTTT,CASKQGVGDTEAFF
-,TRBV7-2,-,TRBJ2-3,TGTGCCAGCATTTCGGGTTTTAACACAGATACGCAGTATTTT,CASISGFNTDTQYF
-,TRBV10-3,-,TRBJ1-2,TGTGCCATCAGTGATCGGAGTATGGCAGCGTATGGCTACACCTTC,CAISDRSMAAYGYTF
-,TRBV5-4,TRBD2,TRBJ2-7,TGTGCCAGCAGCACGAGCGGGAGCCAATACGAGCAGTACTTC,CASSTSGSQYEQYF
-,TRBV28,TRBD1,TRBJ1-2,TGTGCCACCCGACAGGGACTCTATGGCTACACCTTC,CATRQGLYGYTF
-,TRBV18,-,TRBJ2-1,TGTGCCAGCTCCTCCGATCGGTACAATGAGCAGTTCTTC,CASSSDRYNEQFF
-,TRBV28,TRBD1,TRBJ1-4,TGTGCCACCATGTGGGGGACAGCAAATGAAAAACTGTTTTTT,CATMWGTANEKLFF
-,TRBV5-1,-,TRBJ2-1,TGCGCCAGCAGCATAGGGGACAACAATGAGCAGTTCTTC,CASSIGDNNEQFF
-,TRBV9,-,TRBJ2-1,TGTGCCAGCAGCGTAGATGGGCTTTACAATGAGCAGTTCTTC,CASSVDGLYNEQFF
-,TRBV7-8,TRBD1,TRBJ1-5,TGTGCCAGCAGCTCACAGGGGAGACGGCAGCCCCAGCATTTT,CASSSQGRRQPQHF
-,TRBV30,-,TRBJ1-5,TGTGCCTGGAGTGCAGCGATCAATCAGCCCCAGCATTTT,CAWSAAINQPQHF
-,TRBV7-9,-,TRBJ2-1,TGTGCCAGCAGCCGGGAGCGGAATGAGCAGTTCTTC,CASSRERNEQFF
-,TRBV7-3,-,TRBJ1-5,TGTGCCAGCAGCCCCGGGGTTAATCAGCCCCAGCATTTT,CASSPGVNQPQHF
-,TRBV15,-,TRBJ1-4,TGTGCCACCAGCAGAGATAATGGTGGTTCCGGGGGTAAACTGTTTTTT,CATSRDNGGSGGKLFF
-,TRBV24-1,-,TRBJ1-2,TGTGCCACCAGTGAACAGGGAAGTAGGGGCTACACCTTC,CATSEQGSRGYTF
-,TRBV7-3,TRBD2,TRBJ2-3,TGTGCCAGCAGCTTATCCCTAGCGGGATCCGCTAGCACAGATACGCAGTATTTT,CASSLSLAGSASTDTQYF
-,TRBV5-3,-,TRBJ1-6,TGTGCCAGAAGCCCGCCCAGTGGGGCGCATAATTCACCCCTCCACTTT,CARSPPSGAHNSPLHF
-,TRBV5-4,TRBD1,TRBJ1-2,TGTGCCAGCAGCGTCCCAGGACAGGGAGATTTCTATGGCTACACCTTC,CASSVPGQGDFYGYTF
-,TRBV13,-,TRBJ1-2,TGTGCCAGCAGCTTGACGGGGACACACTATGGCTACACCTTC,CASSLTGTHYGYTF
-,TRBV5-1,TRBD2,TRBJ2-5,TGCGCCAGCAGCTTGTTAGCGGGAAGGGAAGAGACCCAGTACTTC,CASSLLAGREETQYF
-,TRBV3-1/TRBV3-2,-,TRBJ1-2,TGTGCCAGCAGCCTCTGGGGGCATTCAGCAACACGCATTAACTATGGCTACACCTTC,CASSLWGHSATRINYGYTF
-,TRBV20-1,-,TRBJ1-1,TGCAGTCCCGGTTGGACTGAAGCTTTCTTT,CSPGWTEAFF
-,TRBV9,TRBD2,TRBJ2-1,TGTGCCAGCAGCGTAGGGGACGGGGGGTCCATCGTCGTCTCCTACAATGAGCAGTTCTTC,CASSVGDGGSIVVSYNEQFF
-,TRBV28,-,TRBJ1-1,TGTGCCAGCAGTTTCACAAGGCGGTACACTGAAGCTTTCTTT,CASSFTRRYTEAFF
-,TRBV30,-,TRBJ1-5,TGTGCCTGGAGTGCAGGGGTTAGCAATCAGCCCCAGCATTTT,CAWSAGVSNQPQHF
once,TRBV4-1,-,TRBJ1-2,TGCGCCAGCAGCGCGAAACTGATAGCTAACTATGGCTACACCTTC,CASSAKLIANYGYTF
-,TRBV3-1/TRBV3-2,-,TRBJ1-1,TGTGCCAGCAGCCAAGATTGGGGACTTGAAGCTTTCTTT,CASSQDWGLEAFF
-,TRBV5-1,-,TRBJ2-3,TGCGCCAGCAGCTTGGATGGGGAGCCTAGCACAGATACGCAGTATTTT,CASSLDGEPSTDTQYF
-,TRBV28,-,TRBJ2-7,TGTGCCAGCACCTCCATCGGGGATCCCTCTCCCTACGAGCAGTACTTC,CASTSIGDPSPYEQYF
-,TRBV6-6,TRBD2,TRBJ2-3,TGTGCCAGCAGTCCCGCTAGCGGGCTTACATCGGATACGCAGTATTTT,CASSPASGLTSDTQYF
few,TRBV5-4,TRBD2,TRBJ2-1,TGTGCCAGCAGCGGGGGGACTAGCGGGAGGTTTGGCGAGCAGTTCTTC,CASSGGTSGRFGEQFF
-,TRBV2,-,TRBJ1-2,TGTGCCAGCACCCTCTTATATGGCTACACCTTC,CASTLLYGYTF
-,TRBV6-2/TRBV6-3,TRBD1,TRBJ1-6,TGTGCCAGCAGTGGGGACAGAAGGAGCTCCTATAATTCACCCCTCCACTTT,CASSGDRRSSYNSPLHF
-,TRBV7-2,TRBD2,TRBJ2-5,TGTGCCAGCAGCTTAGATAGCGGGGAGTCGGAGACCCAGTACTTC,CASSLDSGESETQYF
once,TRBV29-1,-,TRBJ1-2,TGCAGCGTTGAGTATGCAGGGAACAACTATGGCTACACCTTC,CSVEYAGNNYGYTF
-,TRBV5-1,TRBD1,TRBJ1-2,TGCGCCAGCAGCTTGGCGACAGGGGGTAGAGGCTACACCTTC,CASSLATGGRGYTF
once,TRBV7-9,TRBD2,TRBJ2-3,TGTGCCAGCAGCCCTAATTCCGGGACTAGCGGCACAGATACGCAGTATTTT,CASSPNSGTSGTDTQYF
-,TRBV11-2,-,TRBJ2-1,TGTGCCAGCAGCTTAGGGCAGGAGCAGTTCTTC,CASSLGQEQFF
-,TRBV5-1,TRBD2,TRBJ2-3,TGCGCCAGCAGCTTGAATAGCGGGGGGCAGAGCGATACGCAGTATTTT,CASSLNSGGQSDTQYF
-,TRBV4-3,TRBD1,TRBJ1-3,TGCGCCAGCAGCCCCGACAGGGGCTCTGGAAACACCATATATTTT,CASSPDRGSGNTIYF
-,TRBV5-1,TRBD1,TRBJ1-2,TGCGCCAGCAGCTTGGGGGACAGAGGCATTTCTAACTATGGCTACACCTTC,CASSLGDRGISNYGYTF
-,TRBV29-1,-,TRBJ1-1,TGCAGCGTTGAATGGTCGGTGAACACTGAAGCTTTCTTT,CSVEWSVNTEAFF
-,TRBV27,TRBD1,TRBJ1-6,TGTGCCAGCAGTTTTGGGACAGGCTCCACTTCACCCCTCCACTTT,CASSFGTGSTSPLHF
once,TRBV5-1,-,TRBJ1-2,TGCGCCAGCAGCTTGGATCCATCGGGAGGCTACACCTTC,CASSLDPSGGYTF
-,TRBV5-4,-,TRBJ1-2,TGTGCCAGCAAGCGGAGACAACAGAACTATGGCTACACCTTC,CASKRRQQNYGYTF